These 30 T cell receptor beta chains share one sample of origin, sequenced in a study of OX40 agonist ivuxolimab in advanced cancers. Libraries were constructed by the immunoSEQ multiplex PCR assay. TCRdb obtained this table from immuneACCESS and retained in-frame rearrangements with V and J assigned. These tables miss some clones; where compared with another copy, unresolved V genes account for less than half of the shortfall, and the remainder is unexplained. A total of some 49,000 clones appear in this sample, less than 90% of them only once. The top ten constitute just over 50% of the sample. The sequences come from CD4+ or CD8+ T cells sorted from blood, collected in a trial of the OX40 agonist ivuxolimab. These receptors all stem from an adult with an advanced solid tumor such as melanoma, head and neck, liver or kidney cancer.

The chain carries TRBV5-4 and TRBJ2-7; D is unclear. Trimming removed 3 bases at V and 0 bases at J, with 4 bases between. CDR1 and CDR2 (germline): SGHNT, YYREEE (reference sequence). The CDR3 totals 12 residues. CDR3 coding DNA: TGTGCCAGCAGCTCCGACTCCTACGAGCAGTACTTC. This encodes CASSSDSYEQYF.

This clone was picked up one time. This chain connects TRBV5-1 to TRBJ1-2; 12 bases align to TRBD1. V shed 5 bases, J shed 4 bases, and the junction held 6 bases outside the gene matches. The CDR3 is 15 residues long. From germline, CDR1 is SGHRS and CDR2 YFSETQ. In nucleotides, the CDR3 is TGCGCCAGCAGTTCCGGGACAGGGGGCTTCTATGGCTACACCTTC. The encoded protein is CASSSGTGGFYGYTF.

CDR3 sequence: CASSWTSGGIYEQYF. The DNA for the CDR3 is TGTGCCAGCAGCTGGACTAGCGGGGGGATCTACGAGCAGTACTTC. V and J are TRBV7-2 and TRBJ2-7, with 14 nucleotides matching TRBD2. The J segment lost 3 bases and the V segment lost 4 bases, leaving 2 bases of the junction unmatched. Germline lookup yields CDR1 SGHTA and CDR2 FQGNSA. This CDR3 is built from 15 residues.

This clone was detected once. The rearrangement joins TRBV5-1 to TRBJ2-5; 10 bases fit TRBD2. Germline V gene sequence: CDR1 SGHRS, CDR2 YFSETQ. The trim removed 4 bases at V and 1 base at J, leaving 4 bases unmatched. The CDR3 contains 15 residues. The CDR3 loop is CASSRAGGSQETQYF. The CDR3 coding sequence is TGCGCCAGCAGCAGAGCGGGAGGGTCCCAAGAGACCCAGTACTTC.

This rearrangement joins TRBV4-3 to TRBJ2-6; TRBD1 might be the D (6 bases). Germline CDR1 is LGHNA and CDR2 is YSLEER. This CDR3 comprises 15 residues. The V end lost 4 bases, the J end lost 6 bases, and 13 bases lay between the germline ends. DNA of the CDR3: TGCGCCAGCAGCCCCTGGACAGAGGAGGCCAACGTCCTGACTTTC. This sequence encodes CASSPWTEEANVLTF.

The chain joins TRBV4-2 to TRBJ2-1; either TRBD1 or TRBD2 may supply D (5 bases each). V was pared by 0 bases and J by 7 bases, with 10 bases between. This CDR3 has 14 amino acids. Germline values: CDR1 LGHNA, CDR2 YNFKEQ. CDR3 sequence (DNA): TGTGCCAGCAGCCAAGATTGGGGGAGAAATGAGCAGTTCTTC. It codes for CASSQDWGRNEQFF.

V usage is TRBV2 and J usage is TRBJ2-7; weak D call: TRBD2 (6 bases). The CDR3 length is 13 residues. The germline gives CDR1 SNHLY, CDR2 FYNNEI. The ends were cut back, 8 bases at V and 3 bases at J, with 14 bases in the middle. The chain's CDR3 is CASFADYFYEQYF. DNA for the CDR3: TGTGCCAGCTTTGCGGACTACTTCTACGAGCAGTACTTC. The complete variable domain, with remaining parts taken from reference TRBV2 and TRBJ2-7, reads EPEVTQTPSHQVTQMGQEVILRCVPISNHLYFYWYRQILGQKVEFLVSFYNNEISEKSEIFDDQFSVERPDGSNFTLKIRSTKLEDSAMYFCASFADYFYEQYFGPGTRLTVT.

This clone was seen a single time. V and J are TRBV5-4 and TRBJ1-2, with TRBD1 matching over 12 bases. The CDR3 has 16 amino acids. Germline V gives CDR1 SGHNT, CDR2 YYREEE (reference sequence). The V gene end was trimmed by 0 bases and the J gene end by 8 bases; junction bases not matched to a gene: 8. The CDR3 protein is CASSLGSGTGGAGYTF. The CDR3 region has the DNA TGTGCCAGCAGCTTGGGCTCCGGGACAGGGGGCGCCGGCTACACCTTC.

The table lists this clone with a count of one. This chain joins TRBV14 and TRBJ1-6; 9 bases are a match to TRBD1. V gave up 2 bases and J gave up 9 bases; unmatched junction bases: 5. The CDR3 is 15 amino acids. The germline CDR1 and CDR2 sequences are SGHDN and FVKESK. The DNA for the CDR3 is TGTGCCAGCAGCCAACTACAGGGGGCTGGTTCACCCCTCCACTTT. This sequence encodes CASSQLQGAGSPLHF.

V usage is TRBV28 and J usage is TRBJ2-1; 7 nucleotides agree with TRBD1. The ends lost 4 bases at V and 11 bases at J; junction bases unmatched: 2. This CDR3 comprises 11 residues. Per the germline V gene, CDR1 is MDHEN and CDR2 is SYDVKM. CDR3 sequence (DNA): TGTGCCAGCAGTTCGGACAGGAAGCAGTTCTTC. Translation: CASSSDRKQFF. The whole variable domain, remainder taken from reference TRBV28 and TRBJ2-1, is DVKVTQSSRYLVKRTGEKVFLECVQDMDHENMFWYRQDPGLGLRLIYFSYDVKMKEKGDIPEGYSVSREKKERFSLILESASTNQTSMYLCASSSDRKQFFGPGTRLTVL.

The rearrangement links TRBV10-3 to TRBJ2-5; 11 bases are shared with TRBD2. Per germline, CDR1 ENHRY and CDR2 SYGVKD. The CDR3 spans 15 residues. V shed 10 bases, J shed 4 bases, and the junction held 11 bases outside the gene matches. The CDR3 spells CASLPGLAALETQYF. DNA of the CDR3: TGTGCCAGCTTACCGGGACTAGCGGCTTTAGAGACCCAGTACTTC.

The chain has TRBV10-2 and TRBJ1-2, with 7 bases matching TRBD1. The CDR3 sequence is 13 residues long. Germline CDR1 WSHSY, CDR2 SAAADI. Losses at the gene ends were 6 bases for V and 6 bases for J; bases not matched to a gene: 7. CDR3 DNA: TGCGCCAGCAGAGTACAGGGGACGGATGGCTACACCTTC. It is translated as CASRVQGTDGYTF.

Of note for this clone: This sample includes further DNA sequences coding for the same CDR3. The J gene is TRBJ2-7, the V gene TRBV5-1, with 13 bases matching TRBD2. Losses at the gene ends were 5 bases for V and 3 bases for J; bases not matched to a gene: 5. The CDR3 length is 15 residues. Germline CDR1 and CDR2: SGHRS and YFSETQ. The CDR3, as DNA: TGCGCCAGCAGTCCGGGACTAGCGGGGCGCTACGAGCAGTACTTC. Amino acid sequence: CASSPGLAGRYEQYF.

The CDR3 bases are TGTGCCTGGAGTTCCGGCAGAGAGAGCGGGGAGCTGTTTTTT. This encodes CAWSSGRESGELFF. V and J are TRBV30 and TRBJ2-2, with D unclear. Trimming shortened V by 2 bases and J by 7 bases, and 14 bases separated the two germline ends. CDR3 size: 14 residues. Germline V lookup: CDR1 GTSNPN, CDR2 SVGIG (reference sequence).

The chain combines TRBV6-6 with TRBJ1-6; the D gene is possibly TRBD1 (5 bases). The CDR3 extends over 13 amino acids. Trimming left V 6 bases short and J 9 bases short, with 12 bases between. The germline gives CDR1 MNHNY, CDR2 SVGAGI (reference sequence). CDR3 loop: CASRRDGGSPLHF. In DNA form, the CDR3 reads TGTGCCAGCAGGCGGGACGGTGGTTCACCCCTCCACTTT.

This chain links TRBV7-8 with TRBJ2-4, with unresolved D. Between the trimmed V and J ends, which lost 1 base and 7 bases, there was a span of 2 bases. The CDR3 sequence is 11 residues long. Germline lookup yields CDR1 SGHVS and CDR2 FQNEAQ. The CDR3 protein is CASSLGNIQYF. CDR3 DNA sequence: TGTGCCAGCAGCTTAGGGAACATTCAGTACTTC.

This clone is a singleton in its sample. The chain links TRBV4-1 to TRBJ2-5, with TRBD1 as a possible D gene (6 bases). The germline CDR1 and CDR2 sequences are MGHRA and YSYEKL. V was clipped by 4 bases and J by 2 bases, with 11 bases between them. The CDR3 spans 14 residues. The CDR3: CASSPGQYQETQYF. Written as DNA, the CDR3 is TGCGCCAGCAGCCCTGGACAGTATCAAGAGACCCAGTACTTC.

The chain has TRBV27 and TRBJ1-2; no firm D call. Trimming cost V 2 bases and J 5 bases, with 15 bases left between them. Germline-derived CDR1 and CDR2 are MNHEY and SMNVEV (reference sequence). The CDR3 has 15 residues. The CDR3 coding sequence is TGTGCCAGCAGTTTACCCCATCGTGGGGTTTATGGCTACACCTTC. Translated: CASSLPHRGVYGYTF.

This chain uses TRBV13 with TRBJ2-3; 7 positions agree with TRBD2. Germline assignment: CDR1 PRHDT and CDR2 FYEKMQ (reference sequence). V dropped 5 bases and J dropped 4; count of bases not matched to a gene: 12. CDR3 size: 16 residues. In DNA form, the CDR3 reads TGTGCCAGCAGCCTGCGGGGGTCCCTCGTGCCAGATACGCAGTATTTT. It codes for CASSLRGSLVPDTQYF.

This chain connects TRBV30 to TRBJ1-3; D is uncertain. Trimming left V 4 bases short and J 0 bases short, with 10 bases between. The CDR3 runs to 14 residues. Germline CDR1 GTSNPN, CDR2 SVGIG (reference sequence). The CDR3 nucleotides read TGTGCCTGGAAACGGATCAGCTCTGGAAACACCATATATTTT. It encodes CAWKRISSGNTIYF.

The chain is built from TRBV7-8 and TRBJ1-6; 10 nucleotides line up with TRBD1. From germline, CDR1 is SGHVS and CDR2 FQNEAQ. The CDR3 is 15 amino acids. V was pared by 2 bases and J by 13 bases, with 8 bases of the junction left unmatched. DNA for the CDR3: TGTGCCAGCAGCTTAACCCCCGGGACAGGGGTCCCCCTCCACTTT. Protein: CASSLTPGTGVPLHF.

This rearrangement joins TRBV5-1 to TRBJ2-3; the match to TRBD2 covers 8 bases. The CDR3 sequence is 16 residues long. CDR1 is SGHRS and CDR2 is YFSETQ in the germline V gene. After removal of 4 bases from V and 2 bases from J, the junction contained 9 bases not matched to a gene. CDR3 in DNA: TGCGCCAGCAGCCAGACTAGCGTCGCCACCACAGATACGCAGTATTTT. Protein sequence: CASSQTSVATTDTQYF.

The chain combines TRBV4-2 with TRBJ2-7; perhaps TRBD2 as D (5 bases). Trimming removed 0 bases at V and 2 bases at J, with 17 bases between. Germline-derived CDR1 and CDR2 are LGHNA and YNFKEQ. The CDR3 length is 17 residues. The CDR3: CASSQEPPGNKPYEQYF. CDR3 bases: TGTGCCAGCAGCCAAGAACCCCCCGGGAATAAACCCTACGAGCAGTACTTC.

The gene calls are TRBV2 and TRBJ2-7; D possibly corresponds to TRBD2 (6 bases). CDR3 length equals 15 residues. Germline V gene sequence: CDR1 SNHLY, CDR2 FYNNEI. Trimming took 2 bases from V and 0 from J, leaving 11 bases between them. CDR3 sequence (DNA): TGTGCCAGCAGTGAACGACTAGAATACTCCTACGAGCAGTACTTC. It specifies CASSERLEYSYEQYF.

The rearrangement links TRBV19 to TRBJ2-3; the match to TRBD2 covers 13 bases. Germline V gene lookup returns CDR1 LNHDA and CDR2 SQIVND (reference sequence). The CDR3 spans 15 residues. V lost 5 bases, J lost 5 bases, and 4 bases stayed unmatched. CDR3 region: CASSVLAGGGDTQYF. DNA for the CDR3: TGTGCCAGTAGTGTACTAGCGGGAGGGGGAGATACGCAGTATTTT.

A note on this clone: A junction end diverges from the germline sequence, so it may reflect a read error. CDR3 sequence: CVSTKLGQNYGYTF. Written as DNA, the CDR3 is TGTGTCAGCACCAAATTGGGACAGAACTATGGCTACACCTTC. The rearrangement uses TRBV6-1 and TRBJ1-2; TRBD1 matches at 7 bases. CDR3 length: 14 amino acids. The germline V gene has CDR1 MNHNS and CDR2 SASEGT.

This chain joins TRBV5-1 and TRBJ2-1, with D unclear. V lost 2 bases to trimming and J lost 0 bases, with 9 bases between them. This CDR3 region has 15 residues. Germline V gives CDR1 SGHRS, CDR2 YFSETQ. The CDR3 reads CASSFTVSSYNEQFF. The DNA of the CDR3 is TGCGCCAGCAGCTTTACGGTGAGCTCCTACAATGAGCAGTTCTTC.

The chain employs TRBV4-3 and TRBJ2-1; tentatively, D is TRBD1 or TRBD2 (6 bases each). V dropped 1 base and J dropped 8 bases, with 21 bases sitting between them. This CDR3 has 17 residues. Per the germline V gene, CDR1 is LGHNA and CDR2 is YSLEER. Here the CDR3 DNA reads TGCGCCAGCAGCCAAGCTGAGGGGGGCCGTCCCTTCCATGAGCAGTTCTTC. Residues: CASSQAEGGRPFHEQFF.

V gene TRBV29-1 combines with J gene TRBJ1-1; 9 bases match TRBD1. Germline CDR1 is SQVTM and CDR2 is ANQGSEA. The CDR3 totals 11 residues. The junction had 5 bases not matched to a gene; V was cut back by 5 bases and J by 10 bases. The CDR3 region has the DNA TGCAGCGTTCCGACAGGGGGGTCAGCTTTCTTT. Translation gives CSVPTGGSAFF.

V and J are TRBV11-2 and TRBJ2-7; perhaps TRBD2 as D (5 bases). V was trimmed by 3 bases and J by 5 bases, leaving 11 bases between them. The CDR3 length is 13 residues. Per germline, CDR1 SGHAT and CDR2 FQNNGV. CDR3 in DNA: TGTGCCAGCAGCTTCAAAGCGGTCAACGAGCAGTACTTC. Protein: CASSFKAVNEQYF.